This T cell receptor (beta chain) was captured in a study of HIV-infected patients and healthy controls. Roughly three months, about 14 weeks, into antiretroviral therapy, follow-up blood was collected. All unsorted peripheral T cells were captured because whole blood was used without fractionation. About 480 ng RNA was reverse transcribed with alpha and beta constant-region primers. Separate chain-specific third strand synthesis with multiplexing indices produced the alpha and beta libraries. A roughly 25-cycle PCR with P5s and P7 primers followed a short adapter-adding first PCR. TCRdb analysed the 5' RACE reads with MiXCR anew, one entry per CDR3 protein. The table records several thousand distinct CDR3 sequences, about 10% of them present only once. Study-level points and caveats: Healthy controls shared more CDR3 sequences between individuals than HIV-infected patients did.

The V end lost 7 bases, the J end lost 4 bases, and 13 bases lay between the germline ends. Germline V gene data show CDR1 as MNHNY and CDR2 as SVGAGI (reference sequence). The CDR3 contains 13 residues. By its share, this clonotype is medium-sized. Its antigen is still unknown. Material: blood, obtained during antiretroviral therapy. This sequence joins TRBV6-6 and TRBJ1-1; D is undetermined. The sequence came from an adult with HIV infection. As DNA, the CDR3 is TGTGCCAGCACTACTTCCTGGGGCACTGAAGCTTTCTTT. Protein product: CASTTSWGTEAFF.